The 8 T cell receptor beta chains listed next were all sequenced from one sample in a study of tumor-infiltrating lymphocytes in localized non-small cell lung cancer. Sequenced by immunoSEQ multiplex PCR; TCRdb stores in-frame clones only, minus some. The sample has about 13,000 clones; more than 65% are singletons. The specimen sequenced was lung tumor tissue. The receptors derive from a human donor with non-small cell lung cancer.

This chain connects TRBV7-3 to TRBJ2-3, with D maybe TRBD1 (6 bases). V lost 5 bases, J lost 2 bases, and 14 bases lay in between. This CDR3 is 15 amino acids long. Germline CDR1 reads SGHTA; CDR2 reads FQGTGA. This chain's CDR3 is CASSPIGGLTDTQYF. The CDR3 coding sequence is TGTGCCAGCAGCCCTATTGGGGGCCTCACAGATACGCAGTATTTT.

This clone was detected once. The genes are TRBV14 and TRBJ2-1; TRBD1 matches 8 bases. The CDR3 sequence is 17 residues long. V shed 4 bases and J 5 bases; nucleotides not matched to a gene: 13. From germline, CDR1 is SGHDN and CDR2 FVKESK. The CDR3: CASSLYFRGRKNNEQFF. The CDR3 DNA follows: TGTGCCAGCAGCCTGTACTTCAGGGGGCGGAAAAACAATGAGCAGTTCTTC.

V usage is TRBV28 and J usage is TRBJ1-2; no reliable D call. The CDR3 contains 18 residues. Deletions cut 2 bases from V and 14 bases from J, with 33 bases between. The germline V gene has CDR1 MDHEN and CDR2 SYDVKM. CDR3 in DNA: TGTGCCAGCAGTTTACTGGGTTCTGGACGAACTGCCGTTAAGTCAAAGACCTTC. Translating it yields CASSLLGSGRTAVKSKTF.

In its sample, this clone was seen once. The chain uses TRBV9 and TRBJ2-7; 9 nucleotides align to TRBD1. The CDR3 is 18 amino acids. J gave up 0 bases and V 5 bases, and 15 bases lay outside the gene matches. CDR1 is SGDLS, CDR2 YYNGEE, per germline. CDR3 in amino acids: CASSPGQGSYPSSYEQYF. DNA for the CDR3: TGTGCCAGCAGTCCCGGACAGGGGAGTTACCCAAGCTCCTACGAGCAGTACTTC.

The V and J genes are TRBV11-2 and TRBJ1-5; D gene ambiguous. V was shortened by 3 bases and J by 4 bases, with 7 bases between the two germline ends. The CDR3 spans 13 residues. The germline CDR1 and CDR2 sequences are SGHAT and FQNNGV. CDR3 sequence reads: CASSLRPNQPQHF. The CDR3 DNA sequence: TGTGCCAGCAGCTTGAGGCCTAATCAGCCCCAGCATTTT. Filled out from reference TRBV11-2 and TRBJ1-5, the complete variable domain reads EAGVAQSPRYKIIEKRQSVAFWCNPISGHATLYWYQQILGQGPKLLIQFQNNGVVDDSQLPKDRFSAERLKGVDSTLKIQPAKLEDSAVYLCASSLRPNQPQHFGDGTRLSIL.

The chain's CDR3 is CASSPQKRDYEQYF. CDR3 nucleotides: TGTGCCAGCTCACCACAAAAAAGGGACTACGAGCAGTACTTC. The chain links TRBV18 to TRBJ2-7; D gene uncertain. The CDR3 is 14 residues long. V lost 1 base and J lost 3, with 10 bases in between. The germline V gene has CDR1 KGHSH and CDR2 LQKENI.

V gene TRBV27 combines with J gene TRBJ2-7, with 10 bases identical to TRBD2. V dropped 5 bases and J dropped 0; count of bases not matched to a gene: 4. The CDR3 is 15 amino acids. Germline V gene lookup returns CDR1 MNHEY and CDR2 SMNVEV (reference sequence). For the CDR3, the DNA is TGTGCCAGCAGTCCCGGGACTAGCGCCTCCTACGAGCAGTACTTC. Translated: CASSPGTSASYEQYF.

The rearrangement joins TRBV18 to TRBJ2-5; 8 bases align to TRBD1. Germline V gene sequence: CDR1 KGHSH, CDR2 LQKENI. Germline trimming cut 4 bases from V and 5 bases from J; bases unmatched to any gene: 6. The length of the CDR3 is 14 residues. The CDR3 region has the DNA TGTGCCAGCTCACTACGACAGGGGCTCGAGACCCAGTACTTC. It encodes CASSLRQGLETQYF.